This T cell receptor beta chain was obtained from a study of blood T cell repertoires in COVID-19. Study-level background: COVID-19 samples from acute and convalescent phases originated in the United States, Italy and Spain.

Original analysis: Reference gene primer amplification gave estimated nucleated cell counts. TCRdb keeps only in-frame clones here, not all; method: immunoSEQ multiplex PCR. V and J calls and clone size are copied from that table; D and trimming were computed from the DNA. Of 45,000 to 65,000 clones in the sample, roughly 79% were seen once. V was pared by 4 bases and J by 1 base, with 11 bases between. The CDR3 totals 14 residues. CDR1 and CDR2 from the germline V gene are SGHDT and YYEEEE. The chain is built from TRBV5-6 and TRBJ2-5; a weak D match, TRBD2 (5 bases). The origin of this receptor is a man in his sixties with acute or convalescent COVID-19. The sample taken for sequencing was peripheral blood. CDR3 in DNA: TGTGCCAGCAGCCCTGGACTTATCCAAGAGACCCAGTACTTC. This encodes CASSPGLIQETQYF.